Listed here are 21 T cell receptor beta chains from one sample, sequenced in a study of blood T cell repertoires in COVID-19. The assay was immunoSEQ multiplex PCR, and TCRdb's table has in-frame clones only and misses some. Here the sample spans under 450,000 clones, approximately 86% being singletons. Sequencing was performed on peripheral blood. These receptors were obtained from a woman in her sixties or seventies with COVID-19, enrolled during active disease.

This chain uses TRBV9 with TRBJ2-7, with TRBD1 identical over 9 bases. CDR3 length: 16 residues. Germline V CDR1 and CDR2: SGDLS, YYNGEE. Germline trimming cut 0 bases from V and 0 bases from J; bases unmatched to any gene: 4. The CDR3 bases are TGTGCCAGCAGCGTAGGGGGACAGGGAATCTCCTACGAGCAGTACTTC. Amino acid sequence: CASSVGGQGISYEQYF.

This clone was detected once. The chain carries TRBV3-1 (or the pseudogene TRBV3-2) and TRBJ1-1; 7 bases agree with TRBD1. The V segment lost 4 bases and the J segment 11 bases; nucleotides outside the gene matches: 13. The CDR3 contains 14 residues. Germline V lookup: CDR1 LGHDT, CDR2 YNNKEL (reference sequence). The CDR3 here is CASSPSLLTGRAFF. The CDR3 DNA reads as TGTGCCAGCAGCCCCTCCTTATTGACAGGGAGGGCTTTCTTT.

The genes are TRBV5-1 and TRBJ2-3, with 11 bases lining up with TRBD2. This CDR3 spans 16 amino acids. Per germline, CDR1 SGHRS and CDR2 YFSETQ. V shed 3 bases and J 6 bases; nucleotides not matched to a gene: 9. CDR3 sequence reads: CASSSGLADSLDTQYF. CDR3 nucleotide sequence: TGCGCCAGCAGCTCGGGACTAGCGGACTCCTTGGATACGCAGTATTTT.

This chain uses TRBV19 with TRBJ1-5; D is unresolved. The CDR3 covers 16 residues. The ends were cut back, 3 bases at V and 1 base at J, with 13 bases in the middle. Germline loops: CDR1 LNHDA, CDR2 SQIVND (reference sequence). In DNA form, the CDR3 reads TGTGCCAGTAGTATTTTCTCGGGAGTCAGCAATCAGCCCCAGCATTTT. Protein product: CASSIFSGVSNQPQHF.

The chain has TRBV5-1 and TRBJ1-4; D possibly corresponds to TRBD1 (6 bases). CDR1 is SGHRS, CDR2 YFSETQ, per germline. The V gene lost 2 bases and the J gene lost 7 bases, with 15 bases spanning the gap. The CDR3 runs 15 residues. CDR3: CASSFTGSLSEKLFF. The CDR3, as DNA: TGCGCCAGCAGCTTTACAGGGTCTCTGAGTGAAAAACTGTTTTTT.

The V gene is TRBV6-5, the J gene TRBJ2-7; D possibly corresponds to TRBD1 (6 bases). The CDR3 loop spans 12 amino acids. In germline, CDR1 is MNHEY, CDR2 SVGAGI. V lost 6 bases and J lost 4, with 10 bases in between. In DNA form, the CDR3 reads TGTGCCAGCAGGACCACAGGGTACGAGCAGTACTTC. Its translation is CASRTTGYEQYF.

V gene TRBV5-6 combines with J gene TRBJ2-1; 8 bases map to TRBD2. The CDR3 contains 15 residues. The ends lost 4 bases at V and 3 bases at J; junction bases unmatched: 6. The germline V gene has CDR1 SGHDT and CDR2 YYEEEE. CDR3 coding DNA: TGTGCCAGCAGCACGAGCGGGAGTTACTACAATGAGCAGTTCTTC. Protein: CASSTSGSYYNEQFF.

The chain employs TRBV27 and TRBJ2-1; a possible D gene is TRBD2 (8 bases). The germline V gene encodes CDR1 MNHEY and CDR2 SMNVEV (reference sequence). This CDR3 contains 14 residues. Trimming took 10 bases from V and 4 from J, leaving 17 bases between them. The CDR3 sequence: CATRGGQLYNEQFF. The CDR3 DNA reads TGTGCCACCCGGGGGGGACAGCTGTACAATGAGCAGTTCTTC.

The table lists this clone with many counts. The rearrangement links TRBV27 to TRBJ1-4, with D possibly being TRBD1 (6 bases). CDR1 and CDR2 from the germline V gene are MNHEY and SMNVEV (reference sequence). This CDR3 has 15 residues. The V end was cut by 6 bases, the J end by 4 bases, with 15 bases between. CDR3 amino acids: CASSRFGQLNEKLFF. The CDR3 DNA reads as TGTGCCAGCAGCCGGTTCGGACAGCTTAATGAAAAACTGTTTTTT.

The genes are TRBV7-9 and TRBJ1-4; D is possibly TRBD1 (6 bases). V lost 6 bases and J 5 bases, leaving 16 bases between the germline ends. CDR3 length equals 15 residues. Germline V gene sequence: CDR1 SEHNR, CDR2 FQNEAQ (reference sequence). The CDR3 protein is CASRGTGTLNEKLFF. In DNA, the CDR3 is TGTGCCAGCAGGGGGACCGGGACACTAAATGAAAAACTGTTTTTT.

The chain uses TRBV19 and TRBJ2-1, with 9 positions matching TRBD1. Trimming took 3 bases from V and 6 from J; bases not matched to a gene: 9. There are 16 residues in the CDR3. Germline CDR1 is LNHDA and CDR2 is SQIVND (reference sequence). CDR3 nucleotides: TGTGCCAGTAGTATGTTTGGGGACAGGGAATTCAATGAGCAGTTCTTC. This codes for CASSMFGDREFNEQFF.

The genes are TRBV2 and TRBJ2-1; TRBD2 might be the D (5 bases). The CDR3 is 13 amino acids. V lost 4 bases and J lost 9, with 13 bases in between. CDR1 is SNHLY and CDR2 is FYNNEI in the germline V gene. CDR3 nucleotide sequence: TGTGCCAGCAGTGGGACTGACGGCGGTGAGCAGTTCTTC. This encodes CASSGTDGGEQFF.

V is TRBV7-9 and J is TRBJ2-1; 7 bases fit TRBD2. J was trimmed by 7 bases and V by 4 bases; bases with no gene match: 7. The CDR3 spans 14 residues. Looked up from germline, CDR1 is SEHNR and CDR2 is FQNEAQ (reference sequence). The chain's CDR3 is CASSSPGLGNEQFF. As DNA, the CDR3 is TGTGCCAGCAGCTCACCAGGACTAGGGAATGAGCAGTTCTTC.

The genes are TRBV19 and TRBJ2-1, with no clear D. Germline V gene lookup returns CDR1 LNHDA and CDR2 SQIVND (reference sequence). With 3 bases removed from V and 6 bases from J, the gap between germline ends came to 12 bases. The CDR3 covers 14 residues. CDR3 sequence reads: CASSIYPAPNEQFF. In nucleotides, the CDR3 is TGTGCCAGTAGTATCTACCCCGCGCCCAATGAGCAGTTCTTC. Together with reference TRBV19 and TRBJ2-1, the CDR3 gives the full variable domain: DGGITQSPKYLFRKEGQNVTLSCEQNLNHDAMYWYRQDPGQGLRLIYYSQIVNDFQKGDIAEGYSVSREKKESFPLTVTSAQKNPTAFYLCASSIYPAPNEQFFGPGTRLTVL.

The gene calls are TRBV2 and TRBJ2-3; a weak D match, TRBD1 (5 bases). CDR3 size: 13 residues. Trimming stripped 4 bases from V and 4 bases from J, with 9 bases between. CDR1 and CDR2 from the germline V gene are SNHLY and FYNNEI. This chain's CDR3 is CASSAQAADTQYF. The DNA of the CDR3 is TGTGCCAGCAGTGCACAGGCAGCAGATACGCAGTATTTT.

V is TRBV19 and J is TRBJ2-7; maybe TRBD2 (5 bases). This CDR3 comprises 15 residues. Germline CDR1 reads LNHDA; CDR2 reads SQIVND (reference sequence). V was cut by 5 bases and J by 3 bases, with 17 bases left in between. The CDR3 spells CASSLTPRENYEQYF. CDR3 sequence (DNA): TGTGCCAGTAGTCTTACACCAAGGGAGAACTACGAGCAGTACTTC.

This clone was seen just once. The chain couples TRBV18 to TRBJ2-7; TRBD2 might be the D (5 bases). Germline V lookup: CDR1 KGHSH, CDR2 LQKENI. This CDR3 has 13 residues. Trimming stripped 1 base from V and 7 bases from J, with 11 bases between. CDR3 nucleotide sequence: TGTGCCAGCTCACCACGGTCAGGCGGGGAGCAGTACTTC. Translation gives CASSPRSGGEQYF.

This clone has just one count. The V gene is TRBV9, the J gene TRBJ1-1; TRBD1 might be the D (5 bases). Germline values: CDR1 SGDLS, CDR2 YYNGEE. There are 15 residues in the CDR3. Trimming removed 1 base from V and 1 base from J, with 11 bases in between. This chain's CDR3 is CASSVFREGNTEAFF. CDR3 in DNA: TGTGCCAGCAGCGTATTCAGGGAAGGGAACACTGAAGCTTTCTTT.

The V gene is TRBV19, the J gene TRBJ1-1; D call uncertain. This CDR3 contains 11 residues. Trimming removed 3 bases at V and 10 bases at J, with 9 bases between. The germline CDR1 and CDR2 sequences are LNHDA and SQIVND (reference sequence). The chain's CDR3 is CASSIFSGAFF. For the CDR3, the DNA is TGTGCCAGTAGTATTTTCAGTGGAGCTTTCTTT.

The chain couples TRBV13 to TRBJ2-1, with 15 positions matching TRBD2. The germline V gene encodes CDR1 PRHDT and CDR2 FYEKMQ (reference sequence). The length of the CDR3 is 16 residues. Trimming cost V 4 bases and J 7 bases; bases outside gene matches: 5. CDR3 in DNA: TGTGCCAGCAGCTCCTCCGGGACTAGCGGGGGGAATGAGCAGTTCTTC. Translation: CASSSSGTSGGNEQFF.

This clone was seen a single time. V gene TRBV6-6 combines with J gene TRBJ1-1; no clear D gene. Trimming cost V 5 bases and J 5 bases, with 12 bases left between them. Germline loops: CDR1 MNHNY, CDR2 SVGAGI (reference sequence). The CDR3 is 13 residues long. CDR3 DNA: TGTGCCAGCAGTAGTACTAGGGAGACTGAAGCTTTCTTT. As protein: CASSSTRETEAFF.